One sample yielded the 8 T cell receptor beta chains listed below, sequenced in a study of T-cell reconstitution after alpha-beta-depleted transplantation in children. Library preparation (for TCRbeta) was performed with unique molecular identifiers. Each CDR3 protein is one row after TCRdb ran MiXCR on the PCR reads. The table records 240,000 or so distinct CDR3 sequences, around 12% of them present only once. The sequences come from PBMCs from the stem cell graft donor, collected from the stem cell graft. The source of these receptors is a human donor who donated a stem cell graft to a child with acute lymphoblastic leukemia.

In this sample, this clonotype turned up many times. The V and J genes are TRBV7-2 and TRBJ1-2; TRBD1 aligns across 11 bases. V trimming: 5 bases; J trimming: 4 bases; junction bases outside the gene matches: 3. The CDR3 contains 14 residues. Germline V CDR1 and CDR2: SGHTA, FQGNSA. CDR3 residues: CASSRTGGFYGYTF. The CDR3 nucleotides read TGTGCCAGCAGCCGGACAGGGGGCTTCTATGGCTACACCTTC.

The table lists this clonotype with many counts. The chain couples TRBV7-2 to TRBJ2-1, with 12 bases identical to TRBD2. V shed 2 bases and J 7 bases; nucleotides not matched to a gene: 3. The germline CDR1 and CDR2 sequences are SGHTA and FQGNSA. The CDR3 is made up of 15 amino acids. The CDR3: CASSLTSGRLNEQFF. CDR3 bases: TGTGCCAGCAGCTTAACTAGCGGGAGGTTGAATGAGCAGTTCTTC.

This clonotype appeared many times. This rearrangement joins TRBV27 to TRBJ2-7; the match to TRBD1 covers 11 bases. CDR1 MNHEY and CDR2 SMNVEV come from the germline V gene (reference sequence). V shed 5 bases, J shed 2 bases, and the junction held 8 bases outside the gene matches. This CDR3 has 16 amino acids. DNA of the CDR3: TGTGCCAGCAGTCACAAACCGGGACAGGGGGCCTACGAGCAGTACTTC. As protein: CASSHKPGQGAYEQYF.

This clonotype was observed at least ten times. The rearrangement joins TRBV29-1 to TRBJ1-1; D might be TRBD1 (5 bases). Germline-derived CDR1 and CDR2 are SQVTM and ANQGSEA. Trimming pared 5 bases from V and 1 base from J, leaving 8 bases between. The CDR3 runs to 12 residues. CDR3 residues: CSVPQGNTEAFF. In nucleotides, the CDR3 is TGCAGCGTTCCTCAGGGGAACACTGAAGCTTTCTTT.

About this clonotype: The germline gene is not matched at one end of the junction; a read error may be the cause. The rearrangement uses TRBV25-1 and TRBJ1-1; no clear D gene. The germline V gene encodes CDR1 MGHDK and CDR2 SYGVNS. The CDR3 is made up of 14 amino acids. This chain's CDR3 is CASSEFDLNTQAFF. The DNA of the CDR3 is TGTGCCAGCAGTGAATTCGACTTGAACACTCAAGCTTTCTTT.

This clonotype was seen many times. The J gene is TRBJ1-2, the V gene TRBV12-3 or TRBV12-4; 7 bases align to TRBD1. The length of the CDR3 is 15 residues. V shed 5 bases, J shed 10 bases, and the junction held 16 bases outside the gene matches. The CDR3 sequence: CASSLLPRGGRNYTF. Written as DNA, the CDR3 is TGTGCCAGCAGTCTCCTGCCCAGGGGGGGTCGAAACTACACCTTC.

The sample holds many counts of this clonotype. This rearrangement joins TRBV28 to TRBJ1-2; TRBD1 matches at 8 bases. Germline CDR1 and CDR2: MDHEN and SYDVKM. Trimming took 6 bases from V and 4 from J; bases not matched to a gene: 4. CDR3 size: 13 residues. This CDR3 reads CASSQGQGYGYTF. The CDR3 coding sequence is TGTGCCAGCAGCCAAGGACAGGGCTATGGCTACACCTTC.

This clonotype occurred many times. The rearrangement links TRBV5-1 to TRBJ2-4, with TRBD1 matching 8 bases. V shed 2 bases and J 0 bases; nucleotides not matched to a gene: 16. CDR1 and CDR2 from the germline V gene are SGHRS and YFSETQ. The CDR3 totals 20 residues. CDR3 sequence: CASSLLQTGALLLAKNIQYF. The DNA for the CDR3 is TGCGCCAGCAGCTTACTACAGACAGGGGCCCTACTTCTAGCCAAAAACATTCAGTACTTC.